These T cell receptor beta chains were read from a single sample in a study of CD4 and CD8 cells across lung adenocarcinoma regions. TCRdb recomputed calls from the PCR reads with MiXCR, one row per CDR3 protein. The sample shows around 20,000 distinct CDR3 sequences, 51% of them seen only once. The material sequenced was CD8+ T cells from the center of a lung tumor. The receptors derive from a female donor with lung adenocarcinoma. The CD4 and CD8 labels of this study may be unreliable. Both conserved end residues are part of each CDR3. The D gene is left open where the match is weak. Size tells how often a clone was seen (once, few, many) or the class of an expanded clone, and some rows leave it out.

clone size: once; J gene: TRBJ1-1; V gene: TRBV6-5; D gene: .; CDR3 DNA: TGTGCCAGCAGATTACAGGGGAACACTGAAGCTTTCTTT; CDR3 protein: CASRLQGNTEAFF
clone size: .; J gene: TRBJ2-7; V gene: TRBV6-1; D gene: TRBD1; CDR3 DNA: TGTGCCAGCAAAAGGGACAGGGACTCCTACGAGCAGTACTTC; CDR3 protein: CASKRDRDSYEQYF
clone size: .; J gene: TRBJ2-1; V gene: TRBV3-1; D gene: .; CDR3 DNA: TGTGCCAGCAGCCACAGGAGGCGGAGCCTCTCCTACAATGAGCAGTTCTTC; CDR3 protein: CASSHRRRSLSYNEQFF
clone size: .; J gene: TRBJ1-1; V gene: TRBV6-1; D gene: .; CDR3 DNA: TGTGCCAGCAGTGGGGGTCAGGGAATCGGGAACACTGAAGCTTTCTTT; CDR3 protein: CASSGGQGIGNTEAFF
clone size: many; J gene: TRBJ2-3; V gene: TRBV9; D gene: .; CDR3 DNA: TGTGCCAGCAGCCCGACCTTACAAGATACGCAGTATTTT; CDR3 protein: CASSPTLQDTQYF
clone size: .; J gene: TRBJ2-1; V gene: TRBV7-8; D gene: .; CDR3 DNA: TGTGCCAGCAGCTTAGGGGGCGGGCAGTTCTTC; CDR3 protein: CASSLGGGQFF
clone size: .; J gene: TRBJ2-3; V gene: TRBV27; D gene: .; CDR3 DNA: TGTGCCAGCACGGCTTGGGGGGACACTAGCACAGATACGCAGTACTTT; CDR3 protein: CASTAWGDTSTDTQYF
clone size: few; J gene: TRBJ2-5; V gene: TRBV10-1; D gene: .; CDR3 DNA: TGCGCCAGCAGTGGCGAGAGGGAGACCCAGTACTTC; CDR3 protein: CASSGERETQYF
clone size: .; J gene: TRBJ2-3; V gene: TRBV27; D gene: .; CDR3 DNA: TGTGCCAGCAGCCCTGACCGCACAGATACGCAGTATTTT; CDR3 protein: CASSPDRTDTQYF
clone size: .; J gene: TRBJ2-3; V gene: TRBV27; D gene: .; CDR3 DNA: TGTGCCAGCACCTCTTGGCGGGAAAGTGGCACAGATACCCAGTATTTC; CDR3 protein: CASTSWRESGTDTQYF
clone size: few; J gene: TRBJ2-1; V gene: TRBV6-1; D gene: .; CDR3 DNA: TGTGCCAGCAGGACTAGTGGCTACAATGAGCAGTTCTTC; CDR3 protein: CASRTSGYNEQFF
clone size: .; J gene: TRBJ2-1; V gene: TRBV4-2; D gene: TRBD2; CDR3 DNA: TGTGCCAGCAGCCAAGCCAGCGGGGGGGTTTCCTACAATGAGCAGTTCTTC; CDR3 protein: CASSQASGGVSYNEQFF
clone size: .; J gene: TRBJ2-3; V gene: TRBV11-3; D gene: .; CDR3 DNA: TGTGCCAGCAGCCGGAGGGGGCTGGGGGTCACAGATACGCAGTACTTT; CDR3 protein: CASSRRGLGVTDTQYF
clone size: many; J gene: TRBJ2-2; V gene: TRBV7-2; D gene: .; CDR3 DNA: TGTGCCAGCAGCTTAAGGGGTTATTCGGACACCGGGGAGCTGTTTTTT; CDR3 protein: CASSLRGYSDTGELFF
clone size: once; J gene: TRBJ2-1; V gene: TRBV6-1; D gene: TRBD1; CDR3 DNA: TGTGCCAGCACCAGGGGGCCCTGGAATGAGCAGTTCTTC; CDR3 protein: CASTRGPWNEQFF
clone size: medium-sized; J gene: TRBJ2-1; V gene: TRBV6-1; D gene: TRBD1; CDR3 DNA: TGTGCCAGTACACAGGGGGCGCTTAGCAATGAGCAGTTCTTC; CDR3 protein: CASTQGALSNEQFF
clone size: .; J gene: TRBJ2-5; V gene: TRBV6-5; D gene: .; CDR3 DNA: TGTGCCAGCAGTTACTTGGGTGAAGAGACCCAGTACTTC; CDR3 protein: CASSYLGEETQYF
clone size: few; J gene: TRBJ1-2; V gene: TRBV10-3; D gene: TRBD1; CDR3 DNA: TGTGCCAGCGACAGGGGGCAATCTGGTGGCTACACCTTC; CDR3 protein: CASDRGQSGGYTF
clone size: .; J gene: TRBJ2-3; V gene: TRBV6-1; D gene: .; CDR3 DNA: TGTGCCAGCAGTGAAGCGCAGGGGTCAACAGATACGCAGTATTTT; CDR3 protein: CASSEAQGSTDTQYF
clone size: .; J gene: TRBJ2-7; V gene: TRBV6-1; D gene: TRBD2; CDR3 DNA: TGTGCCAGCAGTCGCGGACTAGCGGGAGGGCCTCACACAGAGACGCAGTACTTC; CDR3 protein: CASSRGLAGGPHTETQYF
clone size: .; J gene: TRBJ2-5; V gene: TRBV6-5; D gene: TRBD2; CDR3 DNA: TGTGCCAGCAGTTACGCGGGGGTCGGACGCCCCGACCAAGATACCCAGTACTTC; CDR3 protein: CASSYAGVGRPDQDTQYF
clone size: few; J gene: TRBJ2-1; V gene: TRBV6-1; D gene: .; CDR3 DNA: TGTGCCAGCAGCGACGCGGCCCGCCGCGGTGAGCAGTTCTTC; CDR3 protein: CASSDAARRGEQFF
clone size: .; J gene: TRBJ2-5; V gene: TRBV6-5; D gene: .; CDR3 DNA: TGTGCCAGCAGTTATCGGGGGCCCGCGGCCCAAGAGACCCAGTACTTC; CDR3 protein: CASSYRGPAAQETQYF
clone size: .; J gene: TRBJ2-2; V gene: TRBV6-1; D gene: .; CDR3 DNA: TGTGCCAGCAGTGAGGGAGTCGGGGGCGGTACGCTGTTTTTT; CDR3 protein: CASSEGVGGGTLFF
clone size: few; J gene: TRBJ1-4; V gene: TRBV6-1; D gene: TRBD1; CDR3 DNA: TGTGCCAGCACCTCGACAGGGTCGGAAAAACTGTTTTTT; CDR3 protein: CASTSTGSEKLFF